The rows below give T cell receptor beta chains drawn from one sample of a study of PD-1 blockade in classical Hodgkin lymphoma. Using immunoSEQ multiplex PCR, the repertoire was profiled, and TCRdb retains in-frame clones only, with some absent. The sample comprises about 36,000 clones, roughly 91% of which are singletons, and approximately 0.22% rests with the top ten. The sample taken for sequencing was CD4+ T cells from blood. These receptors were taken from a human donor with classical Hodgkin lymphoma. The CDR3 runs from the conserved cysteine through the conserved F or W. Each record gives: clone size, V gene, D gene, J gene, CDR3 length, CDR3 DNA, CDR3 protein. The D gene is left open where the match is weak. Clone size appears in some rows only: once, few, many, or a class for an expanded clone.

clone_size: .; v_call: TRBV6-1; d_call: .; j_call: TRBJ1-4; cdr3_length: 14; cdr3_nt: TGTGCCAGCAGTCGCCGGGGGGAGGCGGAAAAACTGTTTTTT; cdr3_aa: CASSRRGEAEKLFF
clone_size: .; v_call: TRBV7-3; d_call: .; j_call: TRBJ1-1; cdr3_length: 14; cdr3_nt: TGTGCCAGCAGCTTAAGTGTTCCCAACACTGAAGCTTTCTTT; cdr3_aa: CASSLSVPNTEAFF
clone_size: once; v_call: TRBV7-2; d_call: .; j_call: TRBJ2-3; cdr3_length: 11; cdr3_nt: TGTGTAAGCAGGTTCACAGATACGCAGTATTTT; cdr3_aa: CVSRFTDTQYF
clone_size: .; v_call: TRBV5-1; d_call: .; j_call: TRBJ1-1; cdr3_length: 16; cdr3_nt: TGCGCCAGCAGCCCACAGAACGGGGGGGAGAACACTGAAGCTTTCTTT; cdr3_aa: CASSPQNGGENTEAFF
clone_size: .; v_call: TRBV19; d_call: .; j_call: TRBJ1-6; cdr3_length: 14; cdr3_nt: TGTGCCAGTAGTAGGACGGGGTATAATTCACCCCTCCACTTT; cdr3_aa: CASSRTGYNSPLHF
clone_size: few; v_call: TRBV10-3; d_call: .; j_call: TRBJ1-1; cdr3_length: 13; cdr3_nt: TGTGCCACCGTGGGTCAGGTGAACACTGAAGCTTTCTTT; cdr3_aa: CATVGQVNTEAFF
clone_size: once; v_call: TRBV7-2; d_call: .; j_call: TRBJ2-1; cdr3_length: 14; cdr3_nt: TGTGCCAGCAGCTCCGAGGGGGGCTACAATGAGCAGTTCTTC; cdr3_aa: CASSSEGGYNEQFF
clone_size: .; v_call: TRBV18; d_call: TRBD2; j_call: TRBJ2-3; cdr3_length: 16; cdr3_nt: TGTGCCAGCTCACCAAGGAAAGCGGGAATCACAGATACGCAGTATTTT; cdr3_aa: CASSPRKAGITDTQYF
clone_size: once; v_call: TRBV29-1; d_call: TRBD1; j_call: TRBJ2-2; cdr3_length: 13; cdr3_nt: TGCAGCGTTGAGGCAGGGGGCACCGGGGAGCTGTTTTTT; cdr3_aa: CSVEAGGTGELFF
clone_size: .; v_call: TRBV2; d_call: .; j_call: TRBJ2-3; cdr3_length: 16; cdr3_nt: TGTGCCAGCAGAGACAGGCCAAGATCACCCACAGATACGCAGTATTTT; cdr3_aa: CASRDRPRSPTDTQYF
clone_size: once; v_call: TRBV6-5; d_call: .; j_call: TRBJ1-3; cdr3_length: 14; cdr3_nt: TGTGCCAGTCATTCGGGACGAAATGGAAACACCATATATTTT; cdr3_aa: CASHSGRNGNTIYF
clone_size: .; v_call: TRBV7-2; d_call: TRBD1; j_call: TRBJ2-5; cdr3_length: 14; cdr3_nt: TGTGCCAGCAGCTTAGCACAGGGGTTGGAGACCCAGTACTTC; cdr3_aa: CASSLAQGLETQYF
clone_size: .; v_call: TRBV5-1; d_call: TRBD1; j_call: TRBJ1-4; cdr3_length: 16; cdr3_nt: TGCGCCAGCAGCTCGACCGGACAGGGGGGAAATGAAAAACTGTTTTTT; cdr3_aa: CASSSTGQGGNEKLFF
clone_size: .; v_call: TRBV27; d_call: .; j_call: TRBJ1-1; cdr3_length: 13; cdr3_nt: TGTGCCAGCAGTTTATTGGGCAAAGCTGAAGCTTTCTTT; cdr3_aa: CASSLLGKAEAFF
clone_size: .; v_call: TRBV4-1; d_call: .; j_call: TRBJ2-3; cdr3_length: 17; cdr3_nt: TGCGCCAGCAGCCAAGACCTTAGAAGGTTGAGCACAGATACGCAGTATTTT; cdr3_aa: CASSQDLRRLSTDTQYF
clone_size: .; v_call: TRBV7-3; d_call: .; j_call: TRBJ1-1; cdr3_length: 13; cdr3_nt: TGTGCCAGCAGCTTAAGAGGGATCACTGAAGCTTTCTTT; cdr3_aa: CASSLRGITEAFF
clone_size: .; v_call: TRBV21-1; d_call: .; j_call: TRBJ2-3; cdr3_length: 16; cdr3_nt: TGTGCCAGCAGACGCGGACAGGGGGATTGCACAGATACGCAGTATTTT; cdr3_aa: CASRRGQGDCTDTQYF
clone_size: .; v_call: TRBV19; d_call: .; j_call: TRBJ1-4; cdr3_length: 16; cdr3_nt: TGTGCCAGTAGTCCAGGGGTCTCGGCAACTAATGAAAAACTGTTTTTT; cdr3_aa: CASSPGVSATNEKLFF
clone_size: .; v_call: TRBV18; d_call: TRBD1; j_call: TRBJ2-6; cdr3_length: 17; cdr3_nt: TGTGCCAGCTCGGGACAGGCCGCCGGCTCTGGGGCCAACGTCCTGACTTTC; cdr3_aa: CASSGQAAGSGANVLTF
clone_size: few; v_call: TRBV18; d_call: .; j_call: TRBJ1-5; cdr3_length: 12; cdr3_nt: TGTGCCAGCTCACCCGGAGGAGAGCCCCAGCATTTT; cdr3_aa: CASSPGGEPQHF
clone_size: .; v_call: TRBV9; d_call: TRBD2; j_call: TRBJ2-3; cdr3_length: 18; cdr3_nt: TGTGCCAGCAGCGCGGACCTCATAACCCGGGGGGGCACAGATACGCAGTATTTT; cdr3_aa: CASSADLITRGGTDTQYF
clone_size: .; v_call: TRBV19; d_call: TRBD1; j_call: TRBJ1-2; cdr3_length: 15; cdr3_nt: TGTGCCACACACTCCCCAGGACAGGGAAACTATGGCTACACCTTC; cdr3_aa: CATHSPGQGNYGYTF
clone_size: .; v_call: TRBV5-1; d_call: TRBD2; j_call: TRBJ2-5; cdr3_length: 15; cdr3_nt: TGCGCCACCCACCCCCGCGGGGGGGCCGCAGAGACCCAGTACTTC; cdr3_aa: CATHPRGGAAETQYF
clone_size: .; v_call: TRBV16; d_call: TRBD1; j_call: TRBJ1-1; cdr3_length: 14; cdr3_nt: TGTGCCAGCACCCTTCAGGGGGATGGCACTGAAGCTTTCTTT; cdr3_aa: CASTLQGDGTEAFF
clone_size: .; v_call: TRBV2; d_call: .; j_call: TRBJ1-1; cdr3_length: 12; cdr3_nt: TGTGCCAGCGCCTGGCAGGGGACTGAAGCTTTCTTT; cdr3_aa: CASAWQGTEAFF
clone_size: .; v_call: TRBV28; d_call: .; j_call: TRBJ1-1; cdr3_length: 14; cdr3_nt: TGTGCCAGCAGTCTGGGGGGGAAGGGCACTGAAGCTTTCTTT; cdr3_aa: CASSLGGKGTEAFF
clone_size: .; v_call: TRBV7-2; d_call: TRBD2; j_call: TRBJ2-5; cdr3_length: 16; cdr3_nt: TGTGCCAGCAGCTTAGCTTCGGCGGGAGGGGCTGAGACCCAGTACTTC; cdr3_aa: CASSLASAGGAETQYF
clone_size: once; v_call: TRBV11-2; d_call: TRBD1; j_call: TRBJ1-2; cdr3_length: 13; cdr3_nt: TGTGCCAGCAGCATAGGACGGACAGGGGCCTACACCTTC; cdr3_aa: CASSIGRTGAYTF
clone_size: .; v_call: TRBV18; d_call: TRBD2; j_call: TRBJ2-3; cdr3_length: 16; cdr3_nt: TGTGCCAGCTCACCACTAGCGGGGGGGCGCCCAGATACGCAGTATTTT; cdr3_aa: CASSPLAGGRPDTQYF